This T cell receptor beta chain was documented in a study of identical twins. TCRdb reprocessed the 5' RACE reads with MiXCR, giving one entry per CDR3 protein. The sample gives 1.5 million to 2 million distinct CDR3 sequences, around a third of which show up once; approximately 0.29% is in the top ten. V shed 6 bases and J 3 bases; nucleotides not matched to a gene: 8. CDR1 is LGHDT and CDR2 is YNNKEL in the germline V gene (reference sequence). CDR3 length: 14 residues. This clonotype was observed at least ten times. The receptor's source is a newborn girl in good health. The rearrangement joins TRBV3-1 to TRBJ2-7; TRBD1 matches at 7 bases. Material for sequencing was cord blood. CDR3 sequence: CASSSYRDSYEQYF. DNA of the CDR3: TGTGCCAGCAGTTCATACCGGGACAGCTACGAGCAGTACTTC.